This TCR beta chain emerged from a study of response to subunit inactivated influenza vaccine. The length of the CDR3 is 17 residues. The germline gives CDR1 MNHEY, CDR2 SVGAGI. V lost 2 bases and J lost 0, with 14 bases in between. TCRdb passed the RT-PCR reads through MiXCR, listing each CDR3 protein once. Of about 650,000 distinct CDR3 sequences listed, 15% to 19% are singletons. Points from the study as a whole: The authors proposed limited new T cell recruitment per seasonal influenza vaccination.

Concerning this clonotype itself: Its specificity is unknown.

Sequenced material: PBMCs from blood, taken approximately 12 days after vaccination. This rearrangement joins TRBV6-5 to TRBJ1-3; D is possibly TRBD1 (6 bases). The sequence was obtained from a man aged 50 to 60 who received an inactivated influenza vaccine. The CDR3 protein is CASSYTGRGGSGNTIYF. The CDR3 DNA reads as TGTGCCAGCAGTTACACCGGCAGGGGAGGCTCTGGAAACACCATATATTTT.